These 8 T cell receptor beta chains share one sample of origin, sequenced in a study of T cell responses to AZD1222 COVID-19 vaccine. Assay: immunoSEQ multiplex PCR; the TCRdb copy retains only in-frame clones and omits some. In the table there are 95,000 to 100,000 clones, 90% of which are singletons. The sample was peripheral blood, taken on day 0 of AZD1222 vaccination. These receptors originate from an adult in good health.

This sequence joins TRBV11-2 and TRBJ1-2, with D maybe TRBD1 (6 bases). Germline-derived CDR1 and CDR2 are SGHAT and FQNNGV. Deletions cut 4 bases from V and 5 bases from J, with 8 bases between. The CDR3 totals 12 residues. CDR3 protein: CASSSGAYGYTF. The CDR3 bases are TGTGCCAGCAGCTCAGGGGCTTATGGCTACACCTTC. Full variable domain (missing parts from reference TRBV11-2 and TRBJ1-2): EAGVAQSPRYKIIEKRQSVAFWCNPISGHATLYWYQQILGQGPKLLIQFQNNGVVDDSQLPKDRFSAERLKGVDSTLKIQPAKLEDSAVYLCASSSGAYGYTFGSGTRLTVV.

This sequence joins TRBV18 and TRBJ2-3; 7 bases line up with TRBD1. The trim removed 3 bases at V and 4 bases at J, leaving 4 bases unmatched. This CDR3 comprises 14 residues. Germline assignment: CDR1 KGHSH and CDR2 LQKENI. CDR3 residues: CASSPRQGADTQYF. For the CDR3, the DNA is TGTGCCAGCTCACCTCGGCAGGGGGCAGATACGCAGTATTTT. Based on the CDR3 plus reference TRBV18 and TRBJ2-3, the full variable domain is NAGVMQNPRHLVRRRGQEARLRCSPMKGHSHVYWYRQLPEEGLKFMVYLQKENIIDESGMPKERFSAEFPKEGPSILRIQQVVRGDSAAYFCASSPRQGADTQYFGPGTRLTVL.

The rearrangement uses TRBV15 and TRBJ1-4; D is unclear. The germline V and J ends were trimmed by 1 base and 7 bases, with 13 bases remaining between them. CDR3 length: 15 amino acids. Germline V lookup: CDR1 LNHNV, CDR2 YYDKDF (reference sequence). The CDR3 bases are TGTGCCACCAGCAGAGTTGAGGGTTTGAGTGAAAAACTGTTTTTT. The encoded protein is CATSRVEGLSEKLFF. Drawing the rest from reference TRBV15 and TRBJ1-4, the complete variable domain is DAMVIQNPRYQVTQFGKPVTLSCSQTLNHNVMYWYQQKSSQAPKLLFHYYDKDFNNEADTPDNFQSRRPNTSFCFLDIRSPGLGDTAMYLCATSRVEGLSEKLFFGSGTQLSVL.

The CDR3 region has the DNA TGTGCCAGCGGTCAGGGGGGGACCCCCGGGGCCAACGTCCTGACTTTC. This encodes CASGQGGTPGANVLTF. The chain joins TRBV28 to TRBJ2-6, with D possibly called TRBD1 or TRBD2 (7 bases each). The CDR3 has 16 amino acids. Germline V CDR1 and CDR2: MDHEN, SYDVKM. Trimming removed 8 bases from V and 4 bases from J, with 18 bases in between. The full variable domain, in which reference TRBV28 and TRBJ2-6 provide the parts outside the CDR3, is DVKVTQSSRYLVKRTGEKVFLECVQDMDHENMFWYRQDPGLGLRLIYFSYDVKMKEKGDIPEGYSVSREKKERFSLILESASTNQTSMYLCASGQGGTPGANVLTFGAGSRLTVL.

The V and J genes are TRBV9 and TRBJ1-1; D ambiguous. The CDR3 spans 13 residues. CDR1 is SGDLS, CDR2 YYNGEE, per germline. Trimming removed 4 bases at V and 9 bases at J, with 16 bases between. Written as DNA, the CDR3 is TGTGCCAGCAGCACCCTTAGGGCGGGGAAAGCTTTCTTT. Its translation: CASSTLRAGKAFF.

Here the CDR3 reads CASSHPGLLDTQYF. The CDR3 bases are TGTGCCAGCAGCCACCCGGGACTTTTAGATACGCAGTATTTT. This rearrangement joins TRBV14 to TRBJ2-3, with a weak D call TRBD2 (6 bases). The CDR3 runs 14 residues. From germline, CDR1 is SGHDN and CDR2 FVKESK. Trimming stripped 3 bases from V and 5 bases from J, with 12 bases between.

This chain connects TRBV5-6 to TRBJ1-1; D is ambiguous. V shed 3 bases and J shed 12 bases, with 12 bases lying between them. From germline, CDR1 is SGHDT and CDR2 YYEEEE. The CDR3 is 11 residues long. Here the CDR3 DNA reads TGTGCCAGCAGCTCTGGGCTCCTGACTTTCTTT. It yields the protein CASSSGLLTFF.

The CDR3 here is CASSQVTSGLGTDTQYF. In DNA, the CDR3 is TGCGCCAGCAGCCAAGTCACTTCGGGACTCGGCACAGATACGCAGTATTTT. This chain joins TRBV4-1 and TRBJ2-3, with a tentative D call TRBD2 (6 bases). Per germline, CDR1 MGHRA and CDR2 YSYEKL. V was cut by 1 base and J by 1 base, with 15 bases left in between. The CDR3 is 17 amino acids.